Following are 17 T cell receptor beta chains from one sample sequenced in a study of shared clonotypes between healthy human individuals. Generated by immunoSEQ multiplex PCR, the TCRdb table keeps only in-frame clones and is missing some. The data hold hundreds of thousands of clones, with roughly nine tenths observed a single time. Only CD45RO-negative cells positively selected for CCR7 counted as naive CD8 cells, so terminally differentiated effector memory CD45RA+ cells were excluded. Specimen: naive CD8+ T cells sorted from blood. The receptors here all came from a young man in good health.

The chain couples TRBV5-1 to TRBJ2-5; TRBD2 might be the D (6 bases). The length of the CDR3 is 14 residues. V lost 4 bases to trimming and J lost 7 bases, with 17 bases between them. In germline, CDR1 is SGHRS, CDR2 YFSETQ. CDR3 DNA: TGCGCCAGCAGCCCTGAAGCGGGTCTGGGGACCCAGTACTTC. It encodes CASSPEAGLGTQYF.

This sequence joins TRBV7-9 and TRBJ2-7; 9 positions agree with TRBD1. Germline V gene sequence: CDR1 SEHNR, CDR2 FQNEAQ (reference sequence). With V trimmed by 3 bases and J by 2 bases, 5 bases remained unmatched. This CDR3 has 15 amino acids. CDR3 amino acids: CASSFSRTGAYEQYF. CDR3 sequence (DNA): TGTGCCAGCAGCTTCTCTCGGACAGGGGCCTACGAGCAGTACTTC.

The chain combines TRBV9 with TRBJ2-3; 11 nucleotides match TRBD1. V gave up 3 bases and J gave up 2 bases; unmatched junction bases: 11. Germline V CDR1 and CDR2: SGDLS, YYNGEE. This CDR3 has 18 residues. The CDR3 is CASSAKTGQGAHTDTQYF. CDR3 DNA sequence: TGTGCCAGCAGCGCGAAGACTGGACAGGGGGCGCACACAGATACGCAGTATTTT.

A note on this clone: This specimen includes other DNA sequences encoding the same CDR3. The V call is TRBV10-3, the J call TRBJ2-1; no definite D call. The CDR3 sequence is 11 residues long. The germline V gene has CDR1 ENHRY and CDR2 SYGVKD. Trimming shortened V by 0 bases and J by 8 bases, and 2 bases separated the two germline ends. The CDR3 coding sequence is TGTGCCATCAGTGAGTCGTATGAGCAGTTCTTC. This translates into CAISESYEQFF.

V and J are TRBV4-1 and TRBJ1-2; a weak D match, TRBD1 (6 bases). This CDR3 spans 16 amino acids. Deletions cut 0 bases from V and 7 bases from J, with 18 bases between. Germline lookup yields CDR1 MGHRA and CDR2 YSYEKL. CDR3 DNA: TGCGCCAGCAGCCAAGAGGGGGCAGTGAGGATTGGTGGCTACACCTTC. Residues: CASSQEGAVRIGGYTF.

The chain links TRBV7-3 to TRBJ2-3, with D tentatively TRBD2 (5 bases). CDR3 length: 13 residues. The V gene lost 5 bases and the J gene lost 2 bases, with 8 bases spanning the gap. Germline V lookup: CDR1 SGHTA, CDR2 FQGTGA. DNA of the CDR3: TGTGCCAGCAGCCCCCGGGACACAGATACGCAGTATTTT. Protein: CASSPRDTDTQYF.

V usage is TRBV28 and J usage is TRBJ2-6; the D gene is possibly TRBD2 (6 bases). CDR1 and CDR2 (germline): MDHEN, SYDVKM. This CDR3 is 20 amino acids long. The ends were cut back, 2 bases at V and 0 bases at J, with 20 bases in the middle. The CDR3: CASSLRNTGGEDSGANVLTF. The CDR3 DNA follows: TGTGCCAGCAGTTTAAGGAATACCGGCGGGGAGGACTCTGGGGCCAACGTCCTGACTTTC. The full variable domain, in which reference TRBV28 and TRBJ2-6 provide the parts outside the CDR3, is DVKVTQSSRYLVKRTGEKVFLECVQDMDHENMFWYRQDPGLGLRLIYFSYDVKMKEKGDIPEGYSVSREKKERFSLILESASTNQTSMYLCASSLRNTGGEDSGANVLTFGAGSRLTVL.

This chain joins TRBV7-9 and TRBJ2-2, with D perhaps matching TRBD1 (6 bases). Per the germline V gene, CDR1 is SEHNR and CDR2 is FQNEAQ (reference sequence). V was trimmed by 6 bases and J by 3 bases, leaving 14 bases between them. The CDR3 extends over 15 amino acids. The CDR3 DNA is TGTGCCAGCAGTTTACGGGACAAGGACACCGGGGAGCTGTTTTTT. It yields the protein CASSLRDKDTGELFF.

On this clone: The sample holds other DNA sequences that translate to the same CDR3. The chain carries TRBV9 and TRBJ2-1; 9 nucleotides agree with TRBD1. The CDR3 length is 15 residues. Germline values: CDR1 SGDLS, CDR2 YYNGEE. The J segment lost 4 bases and the V segment lost 0 bases, leaving 2 bases of the junction unmatched. This chain's CDR3 is CASSVVGTGYNEQFF. The CDR3 DNA sequence: TGTGCCAGCAGCGTAGTTGGGACAGGGTACAATGAGCAGTTCTTC.

This chain connects TRBV28 to TRBJ2-4, with D unresolved. This CDR3 has 18 residues. Trimming stripped 1 base from V and 0 bases from J, with 16 bases between. Germline CDR1 MDHEN, CDR2 SYDVKM. The CDR3 DNA sequence: TGTGCCAGCAGTTTATATGGCGAACCCGGATTAGCCAAAAACATTCAGTACTTC. It encodes CASSLYGEPGLAKNIQYF.

The rearrangement uses TRBV11-2 and TRBJ1-1, with D possibly TRBD1 on 6 matching bases. The CDR3 is 16 residues long. CDR1 is SGHAT, CDR2 FQNNGV, per germline. Deletions cut 2 bases from V and 5 bases from J, with 18 bases between. In DNA form, the CDR3 reads TGTGCCAGCAGCTTAAGTGCGGGGGGCTGGGGTACTGAAGCTTTCTTT. It is translated as CASSLSAGGWGTEAFF.

The chain carries TRBV14 and TRBJ2-6, with D tentatively TRBD2 (5 bases). V lost 1 base and J 1 base, leaving 20 bases between the germline ends. Germline V CDR1 and CDR2: SGHDN, FVKESK. This CDR3 contains 20 residues. CDR3 region: CASSQAGRPELGSGANVLTF. The CDR3 DNA reads TGTGCCAGCAGCCAAGCCGGTCGGCCGGAACTAGGTTCTGGGGCCAACGTCCTGACTTTC. The variable domain in full, completed from reference TRBV14 and TRBJ2-6, reads EAGVTQFPSHSVIEKGQTVTLRCDPISGHDNLYWYRRVMGKEIKFLLHFVKESKQDESGMPNNRFLAERTGGTYSTLKVQPAELEDSGVYFCASSQAGRPELGSGANVLTFGAGSRLTVL.

This rearrangement joins TRBV5-1 to TRBJ2-7; TRBD2 matches 10 bases. The CDR3 has 15 amino acids. Germline CDR1 SGHRS, CDR2 YFSETQ. J was trimmed by 2 bases and V by 5 bases; bases with no gene match: 7. CDR3 DNA sequence: TGCGCCAGCAGTCATAGCGGGAGGAGTACCTACGAGCAGTACTTC. Its translation is CASSHSGRSTYEQYF.

The rearrangement uses TRBV6-6 and TRBJ2-1; TRBD1 might be the D (6 bases). This CDR3 region has 14 residues. V gave up 4 bases and J gave up 3 bases, with 10 bases separating them. Germline CDR1 and CDR2: MNHNY and SVGAGI (reference sequence). The CDR3 DNA reads as TGTGCCAGCAGTTTCGACAGGCTCTACAATGAGCAGTTCTTC. It codes for CASSFDRLYNEQFF.

About this clone itself: Within the sample, other DNA sequences also encode this same CDR3. CDR3 in DNA: TGTGCCAGCAGCTTAGAAACAGGGGAGCAGTTCTTC. Encoded protein: CASSLETGEQFF. The chain joins TRBV7-9 to TRBJ2-1, with D possibly matching TRBD1 (6 bases). CDR3 length: 12 amino acids. Germline values: CDR1 SEHNR, CDR2 FQNEAQ (reference sequence). Trimming stripped 1 base from V and 10 bases from J, with 8 bases between.

This sequence joins TRBV14 and TRBJ2-1; unclear D gene. This CDR3 comprises 13 residues. V was shortened by 0 bases and J by 10 bases, with 10 bases between the two germline ends. Germline V CDR1 and CDR2: SGHDN, FVKESK. The CDR3 DNA is TGTGCCAGCAGCCAAGATAATGGCGGAGAGCAGTTCTTC. Translating it yields CASSQDNGGEQFF.

V and J are TRBV5-4 and TRBJ2-1; perhaps TRBD2 as D (5 bases). V dropped 10 bases and J dropped 0 bases, with 17 bases sitting between them. The CDR3 loop spans 15 amino acids. In germline, CDR1 is SGHNT, CDR2 YYREEE (reference sequence). CDR3 protein: CACLWGASSYNEQFF. In DNA form, the CDR3 reads TGTGCCTGTCTTTGGGGAGCTAGCTCCTACAATGAGCAGTTCTTC.